This paragraph covers one T cell receptor beta chain sequence. What it binds is unknown. The data derive from a study of T cell repertoires in cytomegalovirus infection. Looking at the study overall: Signatures in public TCR beta sequences pointed to both CMV infection and matching HLA type. Findings of the study overall: Using cumulative public TCR beta family frequency, the authors identified those who carried CMV together with the relevant HLA.

A single record per CDR3 protein comes from TCRdb applying MiXCR to the reads. The sample has 90,000 to 130,000 distinct CDR3 sequences; roughly a tenth are singletons. The sequence was obtained from a human donor in good health (CMV status not recorded). Some clones in this sample may be carry-over from other donors' samples. Sequencing used PBMCs, sequenced either directly or after in vitro stimulation (not recorded which).

As DNA, the CDR3 is TGTGCCAGCGGAAGGCAACCCGCCGAAGCTTTCTTT. Its protein is CASGRQPAEAFF. This chain joins TRBV12-3 or TRBV12-4 and TRBJ1-1; no firm D call. V gave up 8 bases and J gave up 8 bases, with 15 bases separating them. The CDR3 contains 12 residues.